Described below is a single TCR beta chain sequence and its context. Its antigen is unidentified. The CDR3 runs 19 residues. This sample was taken from a study of shared clonotypes between healthy human individuals. The assay was immunoSEQ multiplex PCR, and TCRdb's table has in-frame clones only and misses some. This sample carries some 2.3 million clones, 80% to 95% of them seen once, and the ten largest clones take about 0.37%. Study findings and constraints: A limitation of the genetic and exposure-history diversity represented arose from few donors. On the whole, naive subsets had larger estimated richness than memory subsets had.

This chain uses TRBV12-2 with TRBJ2-1; TRBD1 reflects the table's D call only, with no check against the DNA. TRBV12-2 is a listed pseudogene. Sequenced sample: naive CD4+ T cells from PBMCs. Documented subset: CD45RA+ positively selected. This TCR derives from a man aged 18 to 30 in good health. Some clones in this sample may be carry-over from other donors' samples. CDR3 amino acids: CASRLGGQGNPSSYNEQFF. CDR3 coding DNA: TGTGCAAGTCGCTTAGGGGGACAGGGAAACCCGAGCTCCTACAATGAGCAGTTCTTC.